This T cell receptor (beta chain) was obtained from a study of CD4 and CD8 cells across lung adenocarcinoma regions. TCRdb called the PCR reads again in MiXCR, with one record for every CDR3 protein. Here the sample spans around 18,000 distinct CDR3 sequences, around 53% being singletons. Localized lung adenocarcinoma, a non-small cell lung cancer, affected the donors. CDR1 and CDR2 (germline): MNHEY, SMNVEV (reference sequence). V was pared by 5 bases and J by 10 bases, with 13 bases of the junction left unmatched. The CDR3 is 15 amino acids. The specimen was CD8+ T cells from the center of a lung tumor. The sequence came from a female donor with lung adenocarcinoma. The CD4 and CD8 labels of this study may be unreliable. V usage is TRBV27 and J usage is TRBJ2-1, with 8 nucleotides matching TRBD1. CDR3 nucleotides: TGTGCCAGCAGTATCTCACAGGGGGGTTTGTACGAGCAGTTCTTC. This encodes CASSISQGGLYEQFF.